The 23 T cell receptor beta chains presented below share a single source sample, sequenced in a study of blood T cell repertoires in COVID-19. The table came from immunoSEQ multiplex PCR; TCRdb's copy has only in-frame clones and leaves some out. The table shows about 230,000 clones, with around 88% occurring only once. Material for sequencing was PBMCs or T cells enriched from blood (not recorded which). The receptors were sampled from a woman between 40 and 50 years old with acute COVID-19.

This clone was picked up a small number of times. The rearrangement joins TRBV5-5 to TRBJ1-4; D is perhaps TRBD1 (6 bases). Trimming shortened V by 3 bases and J by 4 bases, and 7 bases separated the two germline ends. The germline V gene has CDR1 SGHKS and CDR2 YYEKEE (reference sequence). The CDR3 is made up of 13 amino acids. The CDR3 DNA reads as TGTGCCAGCAGCTCGGACAGTAATGAAAAACTGTTTTTT. Its protein product is CASSSDSNEKLFF.

The V call is TRBV5-6, the J call TRBJ1-6, with a possible D match to TRBD1 (5 bases). Germline V lookup: CDR1 SGHDT, CDR2 YYEEEE. Between the trimmed V and J ends, which lost 0 bases and 14 bases, there was a span of 18 bases. The CDR3 extends over 15 amino acids. Written as DNA, the CDR3 is TGTGCCAGCAGCTTGGAAGGGGCCGCGGTGAGGTCCCTCCACTTT. Translating gives CASSLEGAAVRSLHF.

This sequence joins TRBV14 and TRBJ2-7, with a weak D call TRBD1 (6 bases). CDR3 length: 14 amino acids. Germline V gives CDR1 SGHDN, CDR2 FVKESK. Trimming removed 4 bases from V and 6 bases from J, with 16 bases in between. The CDR3 region has the DNA TGTGCCAGCAGCCTCGGGACATCCTGGGGCGAGCAGTACTTC. It codes for CASSLGTSWGEQYF.

The V gene is TRBV1, the J gene TRBJ2-5; the D segment call TRBD2 is taken from the table without a DNA check. TRBV1 has pseudogene status. The CDR3 runs to 19 residues. The CDR3 here is CTSRLRTIRQKIQVETQYF. In nucleotides, the CDR3 is TGCACCAGCAGACTTAGGACTATAAGACAGAAGATCCAAGTGGAGACCCAGTACTTC.

The V call is TRBV18, the J call TRBJ2-1; D unclear. V was clipped by 2 bases and J by 4 bases, with 9 bases between them. The CDR3 contains 14 residues. CDR1 and CDR2 (germline): KGHSH, LQKENI. CDR3 in amino acids: CASSPGPKYNEQFF. For the CDR3, the DNA is TGTGCCAGCTCACCAGGGCCTAAATACAATGAGCAGTTCTTC.

This clone was detected only once. This chain joins TRBV9 and TRBJ1-2; TRBD1 aligns across 8 bases. The V gene end was trimmed by 3 bases and the J gene end by 8 bases; junction bases not matched to a gene: 21. The germline V gene encodes CDR1 SGDLS and CDR2 YYNGEE. The CDR3 extends over 18 amino acids. This chain's CDR3 is CASSEGAGQAAGPPGYTF. The CDR3, as DNA: TGTGCCAGCAGCGAGGGAGCGGGACAGGCGGCCGGTCCCCCAGGCTACACCTTC.

In DNA form, the CDR3 reads TGTGCCAGTAGTACAACCTTCAGGGATCAGCCCCAGCATTTT. It is translated as CASSTTFRDQPQHF. The genes are TRBV19 and TRBJ1-5, with a weak D call TRBD1 (5 bases). The CDR3 is made up of 14 amino acids. Trimming left V 4 bases short and J 5 bases short, with 12 bases between. CDR1 and CDR2 from the germline V gene are LNHDA and SQIVND (reference sequence).

V usage is TRBV2 and J usage is TRBJ2-3; 7 bases line up with TRBD2. Looked up from germline, CDR1 is SNHLY and CDR2 is FYNNEI. The CDR3 consists of 14 residues. The trim removed 4 bases at V and 1 base at J, leaving 2 bases unmatched. The CDR3 coding sequence is TGTGCCAGCAGTGGAAGCGGGGGCACAGATACGCAGTATTTT. Its protein is CASSGSGGTDTQYF. Combining the CDR3 with reference TRBV2 and TRBJ2-3 gives the whole variable domain EPEVTQTPSHQVTQMGQEVILRCVPISNHLYFYWYRQILGQKVEFLVSFYNNEISEKSEIFDDQFSVERPDGSNFTLKIRSTKLEDSAMYFCASSGSGGTDTQYFGPGTRLTVL.

This chain uses TRBV19 with TRBJ1-3; D gene ambiguous. V dropped 3 bases and J dropped 4 bases, with 4 bases sitting between them. The germline V gene encodes CDR1 LNHDA and CDR2 SQIVND (reference sequence). The CDR3 is 12 residues long. The CDR3 region has the DNA TGTGCCAGTAGTATCTCCGGAAACACCATATATTTT. The encoded protein is CASSISGNTIYF.

A few counts support this clone. V gene TRBV10-3 combines with J gene TRBJ2-2, with 8 bases aligning to TRBD1. The germline gives CDR1 ENHRY, CDR2 SYGVKD. V was clipped by 6 bases and J by 7 bases; unmatched bases: 10. There are 15 residues in the CDR3. Written as DNA, the CDR3 is TGTGCCATCAGAGAACCGGGACAGGCCCTCGGGGAGCTGTTTTTT. It translates to CAIREPGQALGELFF.

V usage is TRBV2 and J usage is TRBJ1-6, with 7 nucleotides matching TRBD1. V lost 6 bases and J lost 6; bases outside the gene matches: 8. Germline CDR1 is SNHLY and CDR2 is FYNNEI. This CDR3 has 15 amino acids. CDR3 protein: CASRDRQGFNSPLHF. The CDR3 DNA reads TGTGCCAGCAGGGATAGACAGGGCTTTAATTCACCCCTCCACTTT.

This rearrangement joins TRBV6-5 to TRBJ2-5; perhaps TRBD2 as D (7 bases). Trimming stripped 7 bases from V and 3 bases from J, with 15 bases between. Germline loops: CDR1 MNHEY, CDR2 SVGAGI. This CDR3 spans 14 amino acids. The CDR3 bases are TGTGCCAGCACCGGGACGGGGGGCGAAGAGACCCAGTACTTC. Its translation: CASTGTGGEETQYF.

The chain combines TRBV7-2 with TRBJ2-1; D may be TRBD2 (6 bases). The germline V and J ends were trimmed by 5 bases and 4 bases, with 18 bases remaining between them. The CDR3 length is 16 residues. The V gene's germline CDR1 is SGHTA and CDR2 FQGNSA. The CDR3 coding sequence is TGTGCCAGCAGCAATATGGGAGGACGCCTATACAATGAGCAGTTCTTC. It encodes CASSNMGGRLYNEQFF.

Worth noting for this clone: An end of the junction does not agree with germline; a read error may underlie this. The V and J genes are TRBV7-7 and TRBJ2-1; 10 bases line up with TRBD2. This CDR3 spans 15 amino acids. Germline V CDR1 and CDR2: SSHAT, FNYEAQ (reference sequence). The CDR3 DNA sequence: TGTGCTAGCAGCTTCGGACTAGCGGTCTACAATGAGCAGTTCTTC. Translated: CASSFGLAVYNEQFF. The full variable domain, with the rest looked up from reference TRBV7-7 and TRBJ2-1, is GAGVSQSPRYKVTKRGQDVTLRCDPISSHATLYWYQQALGQGPEFLTYFNYEAQPDKSGLPSDRFSAERPEGSISTLTIQRTEQRDSAMYRCASSFGLAVYNEQFFGPGTRLTVL.

The V gene is TRBV5-6, the J gene TRBJ1-2; TRBD1 is a possible D gene (6 bases). The CDR3 runs 13 residues. Germline CDR1 is SGHDT and CDR2 is YYEEEE. The V end was cut by 2 bases, the J end by 5 bases, with 10 bases between. In nucleotides, the CDR3 is TGTGCCAGCAGCTTAGACAGGACTTATGGCTACACCTTC. This translates into CASSLDRTYGYTF.

This clone appeared a few times. This rearrangement joins TRBV5-5 to TRBJ2-3; D is undetermined. The CDR3 is 12 amino acids. The ends were cut back, 4 bases at V and 3 bases at J, with 6 bases in the middle. The V gene's germline CDR1 is SGHKS and CDR2 YYEKEE (reference sequence). CDR3 bases: TGTGCCAGCAGCCGGGTGACAGATACGCAGTATTTT. Residues: CASSRVTDTQYF.

The chain joins TRBV7-7 to TRBJ2-1; TRBD2 agrees at 12 bases. Germline V gene sequence: CDR1 SSHAT, CDR2 FNYEAQ (reference sequence). V lost 5 bases to trimming and J lost 2 bases; unmatched junction nucleotides: 4. The CDR3 sequence is 16 residues long. The CDR3 DNA reads as TGTGCCAGCAGCATATCTAGCGGGGGGGCCTACAATGAGCAGTTCTTC. The encoded protein is CASSISSGGAYNEQFF.

The chain couples TRBV9 to TRBJ2-1; TRBD2 matches 11 bases. V was clipped by 0 bases and J by 2 bases; unmatched bases: 7. This CDR3 is built from 18 residues. CDR1 SGDLS and CDR2 YYNGEE come from the germline V gene. The CDR3: CASSVGLAGGYAYNEQFF. CDR3 in DNA: TGTGCCAGCAGCGTAGGGCTAGCGGGGGGTTACGCCTACAATGAGCAGTTCTTC.

The chain combines TRBV29-1 with TRBJ2-1; 8 positions match TRBD2. The CDR3 totals 14 residues. The germline gives CDR1 SQVTM, CDR2 ANQGSEA. V dropped 7 bases and J dropped 5; count of bases not matched to a gene: 10. This CDR3 reads CSAPLGLAHNEQFF. The CDR3 region has the DNA TGCAGCGCACCCCTAGGACTAGCACACAATGAGCAGTTCTTC.

The J gene is TRBJ2-3, the V gene TRBV11-3, with 11 bases that match TRBD2. The CDR3 has 18 amino acids. V dropped 1 base and J dropped 4; count of bases not matched to a gene: 10. Germline values: CDR1 SGHNT, CDR2 YENEEA. The CDR3 region has the DNA TGTGCCAGCAGCTTAGGGGCCCGGGCTAGCGGGGGGCCAGATACGCAGTATTTT. Encoded protein: CASSLGARASGGPDTQYF. The full variable domain, rest sourced from reference TRBV11-3 and TRBJ2-3, is EAGVVQSPRYKIIEKKQPVAFWCNPISGHNTLYWYLQNLGQGPELLIRYENEEAVDDSQLPKDRFSAERLKGVDSTLKIQPAELGDSAVYLCASSLGARASGGPDTQYFGPGTRLTVL.

This rearrangement joins TRBV4-3 to TRBJ2-3; 7 bases match TRBD2. CDR3 size: 16 residues. Germline values: CDR1 LGHNA, CDR2 YSLEER. J lost 10 bases, V lost 1 base, and 14 bases had no gene match. The CDR3 loop is CASSQGSSGGLMAQYF. CDR3 sequence (DNA): TGCGCCAGCAGCCAAGGCTCTAGCGGTGGCTTAATGGCGCAGTATTTT.

V gene TRBV11-3 combines with J gene TRBJ1-5; 12 bases line up with TRBD1. This CDR3 is built from 15 residues. The V gene end was trimmed by 5 bases and the J gene end by 5 bases; junction bases not matched to a gene: 4. Germline assignment: CDR1 SGHNT and CDR2 YENEEA. Here the CDR3 reads CASSPGTGGDQPQHF. The DNA for the CDR3 is TGTGCCAGCAGCCCTGGGACAGGGGGCGATCAGCCCCAGCATTTT.

The V gene is TRBV5-1, the J gene TRBJ1-3; 8 bases are a match to TRBD1. J lost 3 bases, V lost 5 bases, and 7 bases had no gene match. The CDR3 length is 15 residues. Germline loops: CDR1 SGHRS, CDR2 YFSETQ. CDR3 sequence: CASRRTGQGGNTIYF. CDR3 bases: TGCGCCAGCAGACGAACCGGACAGGGTGGAAACACCATATATTTT.